The rows below give T cell receptor beta chains drawn from one sample of a study of blood T cell repertoires in COVID-19. The repertoire was sequenced with immunoSEQ multiplex PCR; TCRdb's copy has only in-frame clones and lacks some. The sample records some 350,000 clones, almost 90% being singletons. Specimen: peripheral blood. These receptor sequences come from a woman in her 70s with COVID-19, enrolled during active disease. The CDR3 runs from the conserved cysteine through the conserved F or W. Fields, in order: D gene, clone size, V gene, J gene, CDR3 protein, CDR3 DNA. The D gene is left open where the match is weak. Not all rows give a size; the values are once, few, many and, for expanded clones, a class.

d_call: NA
clone_size: NA
v_call: TRBV5-1
j_call: TRBJ1-3
cdr3_aa: CASSLVLGGAGNTIYF
cdr3_nt: TGCGCCAGCAGCTTGGTTCTGGGGGGAGCTGGAAACACCATATATTTT

d_call: TRBD1
clone_size: few
v_call: TRBV10-2
j_call: TRBJ2-5
cdr3_aa: CASSAQTTGLETQYF
cdr3_nt: TGCGCCAGCAGTGCACAGACGACAGGGTTGGAGACCCAGTACTTC

d_call: TRBD2
clone_size: NA
v_call: TRBV9
j_call: TRBJ2-2
cdr3_aa: CASSVSGTSGRTGELFF
cdr3_nt: TGTGCCAGCAGCGTTTCCGGGACTAGCGGACGCACCGGGGAGCTGTTTTTT

d_call: NA
clone_size: NA
v_call: TRBV27
j_call: TRBJ1-2
cdr3_aa: CASSLSVEGYGYTF
cdr3_nt: TGTGCCAGCAGTTTATCGGTTGAGGGCTATGGCTACACCTTC

d_call: TRBD2
clone_size: NA
v_call: TRBV5-1
j_call: TRBJ2-2
cdr3_aa: CASSYTSSGGNTGELFF
cdr3_nt: TGCGCCAGCAGCTACACCTCTAGCGGGGGGAACACCGGGGAGCTGTTTTTT

d_call: NA
clone_size: NA
v_call: TRBV6-2/TRBV6-3
j_call: TRBJ2-1
cdr3_aa: CASSFGRASANNEQFF
cdr3_nt: TGTGCCAGCAGTTTCGGTAGGGCTAGCGCGAACAATGAGCAGTTCTTC

d_call: NA
clone_size: NA
v_call: TRBV7-9
j_call: TRBJ2-1
cdr3_aa: CASSLVWLASEQFF
cdr3_nt: TGTGCCAGCAGCTTAGTATGGCTAGCTTCTGAGCAGTTCTTC

d_call: NA
clone_size: once
v_call: TRBV5-6
j_call: TRBJ1-3
cdr3_aa: CASSPDTGNTIYF
cdr3_nt: TGTGCCAGCAGCCCTGACACTGGAAACACCATATATTTT

d_call: NA
clone_size: NA
v_call: TRBV7-9
j_call: TRBJ2-7
cdr3_aa: CASSPTSSYEQYF
cdr3_nt: TGTGCCAGCAGCCCTACGTCGTCCTACGAGCAGTACTTC

d_call: NA
clone_size: once
v_call: TRBV5-1
j_call: TRBJ1-3
cdr3_aa: CASSTSGVSGNTIYF
cdr3_nt: TGCGCCAGCAGCACATCGGGAGTCTCTGGAAACACCATATATTTT

d_call: NA
clone_size: NA
v_call: TRBV24-1
j_call: TRBJ2-7
cdr3_aa: CATSDLTGYEQYF
cdr3_nt: TGTGCCACCAGTGACTTGACAGGCTACGAGCAGTACTTC

d_call: TRBD1
clone_size: NA
v_call: TRBV18
j_call: TRBJ1-2
cdr3_aa: CASSPLSTGTNYGYTF
cdr3_nt: TGTGCCAGCTCACCTCTCTCGACAGGGACTAACTATGGCTACACCTTC

d_call: NA
clone_size: few
v_call: TRBV7-2
j_call: TRBJ2-3
cdr3_aa: CASSLVPSRPDTQYF
cdr3_nt: TGTGCCAGCAGCTTAGTTCCTTCTAGACCAGATACGCAGTATTTT

d_call: NA
clone_size: NA
v_call: TRBV5-1
j_call: TRBJ1-1
cdr3_aa: CASSSRTSRLAFF
cdr3_nt: TGCGCCAGCAGCTCGCGTACCTCGAGGCTAGCTTTCTTT

d_call: NA
clone_size: NA
v_call: TRBV2
j_call: TRBJ1-4
cdr3_aa: CASSGEGTNEKLFF
cdr3_nt: TGTGCCAGCAGTGGGGAGGGTACTAATGAAAAACTGTTTTTT

d_call: NA
clone_size: NA
v_call: TRBV27
j_call: TRBJ2-2
cdr3_aa: CASSLYPDTGELFF
cdr3_nt: TGTGCCAGCAGTTTATATCCGGACACCGGGGAGCTGTTTTTT

d_call: NA
clone_size: NA
v_call: TRBV10-3
j_call: TRBJ1-2
cdr3_aa: CAITEGGLGYTF
cdr3_nt: TGTGCCATCACCGAGGGGGGGCTGGGCTACACCTTC

d_call: TRBD1
clone_size: NA
v_call: TRBV18
j_call: TRBJ2-1
cdr3_aa: CASSPLGQGAYNEQFF
cdr3_nt: TGTGCCAGCTCGCCCCTCGGACAGGGCGCATACAATGAGCAGTTCTTC

d_call: NA
clone_size: NA
v_call: TRBV9
j_call: TRBJ2-7
cdr3_aa: CASSVGQSSYEQYF
cdr3_nt: TGTGCCAGCAGCGTCGGACAGAGCTCCTACGAGCAGTACTTC

d_call: TRBD1
clone_size: NA
v_call: TRBV19
j_call: TRBJ2-7
cdr3_aa: CASSRQGDRGRQYF
cdr3_nt: TGTGCCAGTAGCAGACAGGGGGATAGGGGACGGCAGTACTTC

d_call: NA
clone_size: NA
v_call: TRBV2
j_call: TRBJ2-7
cdr3_aa: CASRERAYEQYF
cdr3_nt: TGTGCCAGCAGGGAGAGGGCCTACGAGCAGTACTTC

d_call: NA
clone_size: NA
v_call: TRBV24-1
j_call: TRBJ1-2
cdr3_aa: CATSDTGQPLLGYTF
cdr3_nt: TGTGCCACCAGTGATACCGGACAGCCTCTATTGGGCTACACCTTC

d_call: TRBD2
clone_size: NA
v_call: TRBV7-9
j_call: TRBJ2-7
cdr3_aa: CASSLYYGGGFYEQYF
cdr3_nt: TGTGCCAGCAGCTTATACTATGGCGGGGGGTTCTACGAGCAGTACTTC

d_call: TRBD1
clone_size: few
v_call: TRBV14
j_call: TRBJ1-1
cdr3_aa: CASSPWDRGTEAFF
cdr3_nt: TGTGCCAGCAGCCCATGGGACAGGGGCACTGAAGCTTTCTTT

d_call: NA
clone_size: NA
v_call: TRBV28
j_call: TRBJ1-2
cdr3_aa: CASSFQDWNYGYTF
cdr3_nt: TGTGCCAGCAGTTTCCAGGACTGGAACTATGGCTACACCTTC

d_call: NA
clone_size: NA
v_call: TRBV28
j_call: TRBJ1-6
cdr3_aa: CASSNGIISSPLHF
cdr3_nt: TGTGCCAGCAGTAACGGGATCATCAGCTCACCCCTCCACTTT

d_call: TRBD1
clone_size: NA
v_call: TRBV10-3
j_call: TRBJ1-5
cdr3_aa: CAISVDRDQPQHF
cdr3_nt: TGTGCCATCAGTGTCGACAGGGATCAGCCCCAGCATTTT

d_call: TRBD1
clone_size: NA
v_call: TRBV2
j_call: TRBJ2-2
cdr3_aa: CASNRGTGELFF
cdr3_nt: TGTGCCAGCAACAGGGGAACCGGGGAGCTGTTTTTT

d_call: NA
clone_size: NA
v_call: TRBV13
j_call: TRBJ1-4
cdr3_aa: CASSLVGAEKLFF
cdr3_nt: TGTGCCAGCAGCTTAGTGGGGGCGGAAAAACTGTTTTTT

d_call: NA
clone_size: NA
v_call: TRBV5-1
j_call: TRBJ1-3
cdr3_aa: CASSLDAGPSGNTIYF
cdr3_nt: TGCGCCAGCAGCTTGGATGCGGGGCCCTCTGGAAACACCATATATTTT

d_call: NA
clone_size: NA
v_call: TRBV7-9
j_call: TRBJ1-2
cdr3_aa: CASSMTGPYGYTF
cdr3_nt: TGTGCCAGCAGCATGACAGGCCCCTATGGCTACACCTTC

d_call: NA
clone_size: NA
v_call: TRBV12-3/TRBV12-4
j_call: TRBJ2-7
cdr3_aa: CASSFSYEQYF
cdr3_nt: TGTGCCAGCAGTTTCAGCTACGAGCAGTACTTC

d_call: TRBD2
clone_size: NA
v_call: TRBV7-9
j_call: TRBJ2-3
cdr3_aa: CASSRPRAGVTDTQYF
cdr3_nt: TGTGCCAGCAGCCGTCCCAGGGCGGGGGTCACAGATACGCAGTATTTT

d_call: NA
clone_size: NA
v_call: TRBV3-1/TRBV3-2
j_call: TRBJ2-7
cdr3_aa: CASSQTGISYEQYF
cdr3_nt: TGTGCCAGCAGTCAAACAGGGATCTCCTACGAGCAGTACTTC

d_call: TRBD1
clone_size: few
v_call: TRBV5-8
j_call: TRBJ1-1
cdr3_aa: CASSRYGQEGTEAFF
cdr3_nt: TGTGCCAGCAGCCGGTACGGACAGGAAGGGACCGAAGCTTTCTTT

d_call: NA
clone_size: NA
v_call: TRBV28
j_call: TRBJ1-5
cdr3_aa: CASRAFSNQPQHF
cdr3_nt: TGTGCCAGCAGGGCTTTTAGCAATCAGCCCCAGCATTTT

d_call: TRBD1
clone_size: many
v_call: TRBV6-5
j_call: TRBJ2-7
cdr3_aa: CASSLGAGGYEQYF
cdr3_nt: TGTGCCAGCAGCCTCGGGGCAGGGGGTTACGAGCAGTACTTC

d_call: TRBD1
clone_size: NA
v_call: TRBV11-2
j_call: TRBJ1-1
cdr3_aa: CASSYPGQGASTEAFF
cdr3_nt: TGTGCCAGCAGCTACCCGGGACAGGGGGCGAGCACTGAAGCTTTCTTT

d_call: NA
clone_size: NA
v_call: TRBV27
j_call: TRBJ1-1
cdr3_aa: CASSRWTEAFF
cdr3_nt: TGTGCCAGCAGTCGGTGGACTGAAGCTTTCTTT

d_call: NA
clone_size: NA
v_call: TRBV12-5
j_call: TRBJ1-5
cdr3_aa: CASGLGPGYNQPQHF
cdr3_nt: TGTGCTAGTGGCTTGGGACCAGGGTATAATCAGCCCCAGCATTTT

d_call: TRBD2
clone_size: once
v_call: TRBV29-1
j_call: TRBJ2-1
cdr3_aa: CSTRGTSEYINEQFF
cdr3_nt: TGCAGCACCCGAGGAACTAGCGAGTACATCAATGAGCAGTTCTTC

d_call: TRBD2
clone_size: NA
v_call: TRBV2
j_call: TRBJ2-3
cdr3_aa: CASSSGGASTDTQYF
cdr3_nt: TGTGCCAGCAGTAGCGGGGGGGCTAGCACAGATACGCAGTATTTT

d_call: NA
clone_size: NA
v_call: TRBV10-3
j_call: TRBJ2-2
cdr3_aa: CAISVGKGLNTGELFF
cdr3_nt: TGTGCCATCAGTGTGGGAAAGGGGTTGAACACCGGGGAGCTGTTTTTT

d_call: TRBD1
clone_size: NA
v_call: TRBV28
j_call: TRBJ1-1
cdr3_aa: CASIRQGARRDTEAFF
cdr3_nt: TGTGCCAGCATCCGACAGGGTGCACGTCGGGACACTGAAGCTTTCTTT

d_call: NA
clone_size: NA
v_call: TRBV5-6
j_call: TRBJ1-2
cdr3_aa: CASSPTAGAVYGYTF
cdr3_nt: TGTGCCAGCAGCCCGACCGCGGGGGCAGTCTATGGCTACACCTTC

d_call: TRBD1
clone_size: once
v_call: TRBV5-3
j_call: TRBJ1-5
cdr3_aa: CARPVRGNNQPQHF
cdr3_nt: TGTGCCAGACCCGTCAGGGGGAATAATCAGCCCCAGCATTTT

d_call: NA
clone_size: NA
v_call: TRBV6-2/TRBV6-3
j_call: TRBJ2-5
cdr3_aa: CASSRDFTQYF
cdr3_nt: TGTGCCAGCAGCAGGGACTTCACCCAGTACTTC

d_call: NA
clone_size: NA
v_call: TRBV27
j_call: TRBJ2-3
cdr3_aa: CASSPDFRGDTQYF
cdr3_nt: TGTGCCAGCAGTCCCGACTTCAGAGGAGATACGCAGTATTTT

d_call: NA
clone_size: NA
v_call: TRBV24-1
j_call: TRBJ2-2
cdr3_aa: CATKMGANTGELFF
cdr3_nt: TGTGCCACGAAAATGGGAGCCAACACCGGGGAGCTGTTTTTT

d_call: NA
clone_size: NA
v_call: TRBV12-1
j_call: TRBJ1-2
cdr3_aa: CASSFGGRAKGNYGYTF
cdr3_nt: TGTGCCAGCAGCTTTGGGGGCAGGGCAAAAGGGAACTATGGCTACACCTTC

d_call: NA
clone_size: few
v_call: TRBV19
j_call: TRBJ1-1
cdr3_aa: CASSLGGMNTEAFF
cdr3_nt: TGTGCCAGTAGCTTAGGAGGGATGAACACTGAAGCTTTCTTT

d_call: TRBD1
clone_size: NA
v_call: TRBV4-1
j_call: TRBJ2-4
cdr3_aa: CATAIAGGENIQYF
cdr3_nt: TGCGCCACGGCAATAGCAGGGGGTGAGAACATTCAGTACTTC